The subject of this entry is one T cell receptor (beta chain). The source of the sample is a study of T cells in women clearing cervical HPV infection. Genomic DNA, averaging approximately 1,300 ng per sample, yielded TCR beta CDR3 via immunoSEQ. TCRdb's copy holds only in-frame clones and misses some; the assay was immunoSEQ multiplex PCR. With about 26,000 clones in the sample, the ten largest clones hold 8.5% to 14%. Sequenced input: blood buffy coat. This receptor was taken from a woman between 18 and 70 years old with a cervical HPV16 infection that either progressed to CIN3+ or cleared (not recorded which).

The DNA read from the CDR3 is TGCAGCGTTGAACGACCGGGACAGAGCTATGGC. The encoded protein is CSVERPGQSYG. The complete CDR3 sequence is CSVERPGQSYGYTF. This chain uses TRBV29-1 with TRBJ1-2; 7 nucleotides match TRBD1. The read halts 3 residues ahead of the CDR3 end, with the missing end drawn from the germline J gene. The germline CDR1 and CDR2 sequences are SQVTM and ANQGSEA. V was pared by 2 bases and J by 4 bases, with 7 bases of the junction left unmatched. The CDR3 is made up of 14 amino acids.